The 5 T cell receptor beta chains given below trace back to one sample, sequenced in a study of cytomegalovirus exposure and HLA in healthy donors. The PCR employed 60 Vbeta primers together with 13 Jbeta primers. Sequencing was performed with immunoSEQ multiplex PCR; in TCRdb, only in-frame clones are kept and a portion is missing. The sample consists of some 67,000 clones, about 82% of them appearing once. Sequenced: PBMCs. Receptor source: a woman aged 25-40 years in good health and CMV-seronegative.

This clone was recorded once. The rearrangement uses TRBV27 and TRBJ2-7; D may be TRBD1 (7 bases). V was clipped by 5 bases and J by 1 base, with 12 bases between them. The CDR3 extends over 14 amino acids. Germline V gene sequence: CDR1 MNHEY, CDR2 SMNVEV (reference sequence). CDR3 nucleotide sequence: TGTGCCAGCAGTAGTTCAGGGGGGTCCTACGAGCAGTACTTC. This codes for CASSSSGGSYEQYF.

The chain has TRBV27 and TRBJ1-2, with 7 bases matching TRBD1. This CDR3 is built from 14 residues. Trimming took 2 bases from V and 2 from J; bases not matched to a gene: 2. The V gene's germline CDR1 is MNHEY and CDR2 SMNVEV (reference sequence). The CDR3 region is CASSLQGENYGYTF. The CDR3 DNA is TGTGCCAGCAGTTTACAGGGGGAGAACTATGGCTACACCTTC.

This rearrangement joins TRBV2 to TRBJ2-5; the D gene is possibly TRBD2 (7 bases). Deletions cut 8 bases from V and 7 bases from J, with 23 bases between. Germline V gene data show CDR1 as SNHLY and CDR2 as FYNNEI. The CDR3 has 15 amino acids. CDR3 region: CASSTSGGRPGTQYF. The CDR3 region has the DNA TGTGCCAGCTCGACTTCGGGGGGCCGCCCAGGGACCCAGTACTTC.

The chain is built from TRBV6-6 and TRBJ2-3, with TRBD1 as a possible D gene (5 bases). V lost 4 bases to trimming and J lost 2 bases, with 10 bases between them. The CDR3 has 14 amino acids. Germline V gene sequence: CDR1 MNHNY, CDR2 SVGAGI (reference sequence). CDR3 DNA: TGTGCCAGCAGTTTTGGGGCCTCCACAGATACGCAGTATTTT. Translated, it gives CASSFGASTDTQYF.

In nucleotides, the CDR3 is TGTGCCAGCAGCTATGGGGCTAGGAATGAAAAACTGTTTTTT. Its protein product is CASSYGARNEKLFF. The J gene is TRBJ1-4, the V gene TRBV5-5, with D perhaps matching TRBD1 (5 bases). Germline values: CDR1 SGHKS, CDR2 YYEKEE (reference sequence). The CDR3 extends over 14 amino acids. The V and J ends lost 3 bases and 5 bases respectively, with 11 bases between them.